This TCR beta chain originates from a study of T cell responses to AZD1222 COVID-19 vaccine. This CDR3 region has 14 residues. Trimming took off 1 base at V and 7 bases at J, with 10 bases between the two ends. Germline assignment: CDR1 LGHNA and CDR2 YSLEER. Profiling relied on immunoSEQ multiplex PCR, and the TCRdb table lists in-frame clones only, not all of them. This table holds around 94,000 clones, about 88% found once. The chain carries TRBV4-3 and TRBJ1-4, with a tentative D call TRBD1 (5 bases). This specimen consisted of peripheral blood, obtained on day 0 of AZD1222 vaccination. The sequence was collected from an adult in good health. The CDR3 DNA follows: TGCGCCAGCAGCCAAGGTACGGGGCCTGAAAAACTGTTTTTT. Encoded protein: CASSQGTGPEKLFF.